These 9 T cell receptor beta chains were all obtained from the same sample, sequenced in a study of T cell responses to AZD1222 COVID-19 vaccine. Profiled with immunoSEQ multiplex PCR; TCRdb holds only in-frame clones, not every one. The sample lists about 100,000 clones, approximately 90% occurring once. The sample consisted of peripheral blood, taken 28 days after the second AZD1222 dose. These receptors all come from an adult who received the AZD1222 COVID-19 vaccine.

V and J are TRBV4-1 and TRBJ2-6, with 8 bases identical to TRBD2. With V trimmed by 3 bases and J by 2 bases, 6 bases remained unmatched. CDR3 length: 17 residues. From germline, CDR1 is MGHRA and CDR2 YSYEKL. The CDR3 loop is CASSQVRGGPGANVLTF. The CDR3 DNA is TGCGCCAGCAGCCAGGTTCGGGGGGGTCCTGGGGCCAACGTCCTGACTTTC.

The CDR3 is CASSLGRGEAFF. For the CDR3, the DNA is TGTGCCAGCAGTTTAGGCAGGGGTGAAGCTTTCTTT. J is TRBJ1-1 and V is TRBV27, with D possibly matching TRBD1 (6 bases). V was shortened by 2 bases and J by 7 bases, with 8 bases between the two germline ends. The CDR3 length is 12 residues. The germline V gene has CDR1 MNHEY and CDR2 SMNVEV (reference sequence).

The chain joins TRBV7-2 to TRBJ2-7; perhaps TRBD1 as D (6 bases). V lost 4 bases and J 2 bases, leaving 12 bases between the germline ends. Germline V lookup: CDR1 SGHTA, CDR2 FQGNSA. The CDR3 has 14 residues. CDR3 residues: CASSSGTRAYEQYF. CDR3 coding DNA: TGTGCCAGCAGCTCGGGGACAAGGGCCTACGAGCAGTACTTC.

The chain joins TRBV7-2 to TRBJ1-6, with 7 bases fitting TRBD1. Per germline, CDR1 SGHTA and CDR2 FQGNSA. The CDR3 loop spans 16 amino acids. V was pared by 5 bases and J by 1 base, with 5 bases of the junction left unmatched. In nucleotides, the CDR3 is TGTGCCAGCAGCCTACAGGGGAGGTCCTATAATTCACCCCTCCACTTT. Protein sequence: CASSLQGRSYNSPLHF.

The chain links TRBV7-9 to TRBJ1-1, with D unclear. The CDR3 has 15 residues. Germline V gene sequence: CDR1 SEHNR, CDR2 FQNEAQ (reference sequence). Trimming cost V 2 bases and J 1 base, with 11 bases left between them. The CDR3 nucleotides are TGTGCCAGCAGCTTAATTGTAGGGCCGAACACTGAAGCTTTCTTT. This sequence encodes CASSLIVGPNTEAFF.

This clone has only one observation. This chain links TRBV5-1 with TRBJ1-1; 7 bases match TRBD1. With V trimmed by 6 bases and J by 3 bases, 17 bases remained unmatched. Germline CDR1 SGHRS, CDR2 YFSETQ. The CDR3 is made up of 17 amino acids. DNA for the CDR3: TGCGCCAGCACCCCTTTTGCTGGGGCAGGGGGACACACTGAAGCTTTCTTT. Translation: CASTPFAGAGGHTEAFF.

The rearrangement links TRBV18 to TRBJ1-5; weak D call: TRBD1 (5 bases). The germline gives CDR1 KGHSH, CDR2 LQKENI. CDR3 size: 18 residues. Between the trimmed V and J ends, which lost 3 bases and 1 base, there was a span of 19 bases. CDR3 amino acids: CASSPLTVRGSSNQPQHF. The CDR3 region has the DNA TGTGCCAGCTCACCCCTGACCGTCCGGGGGTCGAGCAATCAGCCCCAGCATTTT.

The chain carries TRBV7-6 and TRBJ1-6, with 9 bases that match TRBD1. CDR1 and CDR2 from the germline V gene are SGHVS and FNYEAQ. The CDR3 spans 14 residues. With V trimmed by 4 bases and J by 9 bases, 4 bases remained unmatched. The CDR3 DNA is TGTGCCAGCAGCTCCCGGGACAGGGTTTCACCCCTCCACTTT. Its protein product is CASSSRDRVSPLHF.

The V gene is TRBV6-5, the J gene TRBJ2-7; D is unresolved. Germline lookup yields CDR1 MNHEY and CDR2 SVGAGI. CDR3 length: 15 amino acids. V dropped 2 bases and J dropped 0 bases, with 11 bases sitting between them. CDR3: CASSYLVGLSYEQYF. CDR3 nucleotide sequence: TGTGCCAGCAGTTACCTCGTCGGGCTCTCCTACGAGCAGTACTTC.